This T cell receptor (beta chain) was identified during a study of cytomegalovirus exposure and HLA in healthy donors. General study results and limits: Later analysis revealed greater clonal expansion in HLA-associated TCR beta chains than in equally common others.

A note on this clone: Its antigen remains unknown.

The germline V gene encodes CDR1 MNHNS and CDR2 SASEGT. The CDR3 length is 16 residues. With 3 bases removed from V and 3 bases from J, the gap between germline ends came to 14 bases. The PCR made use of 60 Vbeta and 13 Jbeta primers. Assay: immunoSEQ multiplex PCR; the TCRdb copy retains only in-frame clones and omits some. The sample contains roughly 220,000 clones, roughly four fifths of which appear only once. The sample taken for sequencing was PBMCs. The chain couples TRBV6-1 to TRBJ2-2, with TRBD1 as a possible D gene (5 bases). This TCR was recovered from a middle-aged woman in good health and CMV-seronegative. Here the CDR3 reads CASSESGNRYTGELFF. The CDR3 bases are TGTGCCAGCAGTGAGTCAGGGAATCGGTACACCGGGGAGCTGTTTTTT.